These 20 T cell receptor beta chains were all obtained from the same sample, sequenced in a study of cytomegalovirus exposure and HLA in healthy donors (dated by TCRdb to 2017 to 2019). The method behind the library was the immunoSEQ multiplex PCR assay. The table was pulled from immuneACCESS by TCRdb, which kept in-frame rearrangements only. Such tables lose some clones; where checked, under half of the loss comes from unresolved V genes, and the rest has no known cause. For this sample there are under 150,000 clones; 88% appear just once. 6.5% to 8.5% of the sample comes from the top ten. The sample comprised PBMCs. The receptor source for this set is a woman aged 18-29 years in good health and CMV-seropositive.

The rearrangement joins TRBV6-5 to TRBJ2-5, with TRBD2 matching 11 bases. Germline lookup yields CDR1 MNHEY and CDR2 SVGAGI. The CDR3 is made up of 15 amino acids. With V trimmed by 7 bases and J by 5 bases, 9 bases remained unmatched. The CDR3 sequence is CASTRATSGVETQYF. The CDR3, as DNA: TGTGCCAGCACCCGCGCGACTAGCGGGGTGGAGACCCAGTACTTC.

The V gene is TRBV6-5, the J gene TRBJ1-5, with 8 bases identical to TRBD1. In germline, CDR1 is MNHEY, CDR2 SVGAGI. The V and J ends lost 6 bases and 3 bases, in that order; junction bases with no gene match: 4. The CDR3 extends over 14 amino acids. The CDR3 region is CASSPGQDNQPQHF. The DNA of the CDR3 is TGTGCCAGCAGCCCGGGACAGGACAATCAGCCCCAGCATTTT.

The chain joins TRBV30 to TRBJ1-2; D remains unclear. V lost 3 bases to trimming and J lost 8 bases, with 13 bases between them. Per germline, CDR1 GTSNPN and CDR2 SVGIG (reference sequence). The CDR3 is 12 amino acids. This chain's CDR3 is CAWRPPGGGYTF. The CDR3 DNA reads TGTGCCTGGAGGCCCCCAGGAGGGGGCTACACCTTC.

This chain joins TRBV28 and TRBJ2-1; weak D call: TRBD2 (7 bases). The V gene lost 5 bases and the J gene lost 0 bases, with 26 bases spanning the gap. Germline V lookup: CDR1 MDHEN, CDR2 SYDVKM. The CDR3 is 20 residues long. As DNA, the CDR3 is TGTGCCAGCAGTCGCCACCGTGGGGGGCGGGGGCCGGGCTCCTACAATGAGCAGTTCTTC. Protein sequence: CASSRHRGGRGPGSYNEQFF. The whole variable domain, remainder taken from reference TRBV28 and TRBJ2-1, is DVKVTQSSRYLVKRTGEKVFLECVQDMDHENMFWYRQDPGLGLRLIYFSYDVKMKEKGDIPEGYSVSREKKERFSLILESASTNQTSMYLCASSRHRGGRGPGSYNEQFFGPGTRLTVL.

The chain links TRBV28 to TRBJ1-3; 10 nucleotides line up with TRBD1. The CDR3 is 15 residues long. The J segment lost 2 bases and the V segment lost 5 bases, leaving 3 bases of the junction unmatched. CDR1 and CDR2 from the germline V gene are MDHEN and SYDVKM. The CDR3 region is CASSKGTGAGNTIYF. As DNA, the CDR3 is TGTGCCAGCAGTAAAGGGACAGGGGCTGGAAACACCATATATTTT.

The chain links TRBV19 to TRBJ2-7, with TRBD2 identical over 9 bases. Germline V gene lookup returns CDR1 LNHDA and CDR2 SQIVND (reference sequence). The length of the CDR3 is 14 residues. Losses at the gene ends were 2 bases for V and 6 bases for J; bases not matched to a gene: 5. The CDR3 reads CASSISRRGGEQYF. CDR3 nucleotides: TGTGCCAGTAGTATATCAAGGCGGGGGGGCGAGCAGTACTTC.

This sequence joins TRBV10-3 and TRBJ1-5; 10 bases line up with TRBD1. This CDR3 has 14 residues. The germline V gene encodes CDR1 ENHRY and CDR2 SYGVKD. Trimming removed 9 bases from V and 4 bases from J; junction bases left unmatched: 6. This CDR3 is CAISTGGENQPQHF. DNA of the CDR3: TGTGCCATTTCGACAGGGGGCGAAAATCAGCCCCAGCATTTT.

This clone was detected only a few times. The V and J genes are TRBV7-9 and TRBJ2-4; possibly TRBD1 for D (6 bases). The CDR3 consists of 12 residues. The V gene's germline CDR1 is SEHNR and CDR2 FQNEAQ (reference sequence). V gave up 0 bases and J gave up 13 bases, with 10 bases separating them. CDR3 amino acids: CASSLAGQGQYF. The CDR3 DNA is TGTGCCAGCAGCTTAGCTGGGCAGGGGCAGTACTTC.

The chain combines TRBV28 with TRBJ1-2; D is possibly TRBD1 (6 bases). V was clipped by 1 base and J by 5 bases, with 14 bases between them. The CDR3 length is 15 residues. Germline V CDR1 and CDR2: MDHEN, SYDVKM. The CDR3 DNA reads TGTGCCAGCAGTTTATTAGGGGGGGCCCATTATGGCTACACCTTC. It yields the protein CASSLLGGAHYGYTF.

About this clone itself: The same CDR3 arises from other DNA sequences in this sample as well. V gene TRBV5-4 combines with J gene TRBJ2-3; 13 bases match TRBD2. Germline trimming cut 4 bases from V and 0 bases from J; bases unmatched to any gene: 2. Germline V gene lookup returns CDR1 SGHNT and CDR2 YYREEE (reference sequence). CDR3 length: 16 residues. The CDR3 bases are TGTGCCAGCAGCCGGGGACTAGCGGGGAGCACAGATACGCAGTATTTT. Translation gives CASSRGLAGSTDTQYF.

A single count supports this clone. The chain carries TRBV10-3 and TRBJ2-1; possibly TRBD1 for D (6 bases). With 10 bases removed from V and 7 bases from J, the gap between germline ends came to 17 bases. The CDR3 is made up of 13 amino acids. The germline CDR1 and CDR2 sequences are ENHRY and SYGVKD. CDR3 bases: TGTGCCACCACCAACACGCAGGGGAATGAGCAGTTCTTC. Its translation is CATTNTQGNEQFF.

This sequence joins TRBV9 and TRBJ1-2; D is undetermined. V was shortened by 2 bases and J by 3 bases, with 11 bases between the two germline ends. The CDR3 covers 14 residues. CDR1 is SGDLS, CDR2 YYNGEE, per germline. The CDR3 sequence is CASSVGQTDYGYTF. The CDR3 nucleotides read TGTGCCAGCAGCGTTGGGCAGACGGACTATGGCTACACCTTC.

This rearrangement joins TRBV28 to TRBJ1-5, with D possibly matching TRBD1 (5 bases). Germline CDR1 MDHEN, CDR2 SYDVKM. The length of the CDR3 is 14 residues. V lost 5 bases, J lost 6 bases, and 14 bases lay in between. The CDR3 region has the DNA TGTGCCAGCAGTCAGACAATGGGGCCTCAGCCCCAGCATTTT. It is translated as CASSQTMGPQPQHF.

This chain uses TRBV28 with TRBJ2-1; TRBD1 matches 7 bases. Germline V gene lookup returns CDR1 MDHEN and CDR2 SYDVKM. There are 14 residues in the CDR3. V trimming: 4 bases; J trimming: 6 bases; junction bases outside the gene matches: 6. The CDR3 spells CASSSGTVRNEQFF. CDR3 coding DNA: TGTGCCAGCAGTTCCGGGACAGTCCGCAATGAGCAGTTCTTC.

The chain carries TRBV2 and TRBJ2-3, with 9 positions matching TRBD2. V shed 4 bases and J 5 bases; nucleotides not matched to a gene: 1. The CDR3 consists of 13 residues. CDR1 is SNHLY and CDR2 is FYNNEI in the germline V gene. The CDR3 DNA follows: TGTGCCAGCAGTGCTAGCGGGGTAGATACGCAGTATTTT. It specifies CASSASGVDTQYF.

About this clone itself: Other nucleotide sequences from this sample produce the same CDR3. The chain recombines TRBV19 with TRBJ1-1; D not certain. The CDR3 is made up of 13 amino acids. Between the trimmed V and J ends, which lost 1 base and 1 base, there was a span of 4 bases. Germline assignment: CDR1 LNHDA and CDR2 SQIVND (reference sequence). The CDR3 bases are TGTGCCAGTAGTATAGGAGGGAACACTGAAGCTTTCTTT. Amino acid sequence: CASSIGGNTEAFF. The full variable domain, in which reference TRBV19 and TRBJ1-1 provide the parts outside the CDR3, is DGGITQSPKYLFRKEGQNVTLSCEQNLNHDAMYWYRQDPGQGLRLIYYSQIVNDFQKGDIAEGYSVSREKKESFPLTVTSAQKNPTAFYLCASSIGGNTEAFFGQGTRLTVV.

The chain is built from TRBV5-6 and TRBJ2-5; D may be TRBD2 (6 bases). V was shortened by 4 bases and J by 5 bases, with 24 bases between the two germline ends. Germline assignment: CDR1 SGHDT and CDR2 YYEEEE. CDR3 size: 17 residues. The CDR3 loop reads CASSHKWRGIGLETQYF. The CDR3 DNA sequence: TGTGCCAGCAGCCATAAGTGGAGGGGTATAGGATTGGAGACCCAGTACTTC.

V is TRBV2 and J is TRBJ2-5, with 11 bases aligning to TRBD2. This CDR3 comprises 12 residues. The germline V gene encodes CDR1 SNHLY and CDR2 FYNNEI. V gave up 6 bases and J gave up 8 bases; unmatched junction bases: 2. The CDR3 region has the DNA TGTGCCAGCAGACTAGCGGGGGAAACCCAGTACTTC. This gives the protein CASRLAGETQYF.

V gene TRBV30 combines with J gene TRBJ1-5; D might be TRBD1 (5 bases). Germline V lookup: CDR1 GTSNPN, CDR2 SVGIG (reference sequence). The ends were cut back, 4 bases at V and 7 bases at J, with 20 bases in the middle. This CDR3 contains 15 residues. CDR3 in amino acids: CAWTPWGRASQPQHF. The DNA of the CDR3 is TGTGCCTGGACCCCCTGGGGCAGGGCGAGCCAGCCCCAGCATTTT.

The chain has TRBV4-2 and TRBJ1-6; D not certain. CDR3 length equals 17 residues. Germline CDR1 and CDR2: LGHNA and YNFKEQ. The V end lost 5 bases, the J end lost 0 bases, and 14 bases lay between the germline ends. The CDR3 sequence: CASSAGSESSYNSPLHF. CDR3 DNA: TGTGCCAGCAGCGCTGGGTCGGAGAGCTCCTATAATTCACCCCTCCACTTT.